The T cell receptor (beta chain) described here comes from a study of blood T cell repertoires in COVID-19. Study summary: COVID-19 samples, acute and convalescent, were from the United States, Italy and Spain. In each case, the material was cDNA or gDNA derived from T cells, B-cell-depleted T cells, or PBMCs.

The CDR3 totals 19 residues. V was shortened by 0 bases and J by 3 bases, with 24 bases between the two germline ends. CDR1 SGHNT and CDR2 YYREEE come from the germline V gene (reference sequence). Authors' processing steps: Researchers report that nucleated cell counts were estimated from reference gene primer amplification. Measured with immunoSEQ multiplex PCR; TCRdb has only the in-frame clones, and not every one. V and J calls plus clone size are reproduced from that table; the DNA served to infer D and trimming. The top ten clones hold just under 9.5% of a sample with approximately 280,000 clones, approximately 86% of them seen once.

The chain is built from TRBV5-4 and TRBJ2-5; D perhaps matches TRBD1 (6 bases). This TCR derives from a man between 18 and 29 years old with active or convalescent COVID-19. Material: peripheral blood. CDR3 sequence: CASSLAERSMDSSEETQYF. The CDR3 nucleotides read TGTGCCAGCAGCTTGGCCGAAAGATCAATGGACAGCTCTGAAGAGACCCAGTACTTC.